Here is one TCR beta chain with its context. This sample stems from a study of blood T cell repertoires in COVID-19. Looking at the study overall: Samples representing acute and convalescent COVID-19 were sourced from the United States, Italy and Spain. Sample material is recorded as cDNA or gDNA derived from T cells, B-cell-depleted T cells, or PBMCs.

The repertoire was sequenced with immunoSEQ multiplex PCR; TCRdb's copy has only in-frame clones and lacks some. The sample has 40,000 to 65,000 clones, roughly 90% seen once. The source of this sequence is a man older than 75 with acute or convalescent COVID-19. The specimen was peripheral blood.

DNA for the CDR3: TGTGCCAGCTCACCCCGGACAGCACCCGATCAGCCCCAGCATTTT. Translation: CASSPRTAPDQPQHF. This chain joins TRBV18 and TRBJ1-5; possible D gene TRBD1, 6 bases. V lost 3 bases, J lost 5 bases, and 14 bases lay in between. Looked up from germline, CDR1 is KGHSH and CDR2 is LQKENI. The CDR3 has 15 residues.